This TCR beta chain was identified in a study of patients and donors after allogeneic stem cell transplantation. The CDR3 covers 14 residues. Trimming cost V 6 bases and J 5 bases; bases outside gene matches: 4. Germline V gene sequence: CDR1 DFQATT, CDR2 SNEGSKA (reference sequence). One entry per CDR3 protein results from TCRdb running MiXCR on the RT-PCR reads. The sample gives under 200,000 distinct CDR3 sequences, roughly 31% of which show up once; around 3.3% is in the top ten. This TCR derives from a human donor who was either an allogeneic HSCT recipient or a stem cell or donor lymphocyte infusion donor (not recorded which). It is not recorded whose cells these are; they may come from a transplant donor. The chain carries TRBV20-1 and TRBJ2-1; 13 nucleotides match TRBD2. The sequencing sample was made of blood, either unsorted or a sorted T cell fraction (not recorded which). CDR3 sequence: CSAVGLAGDNEQFF. DNA for the CDR3: TGCAGTGCCGTTGGACTAGCGGGAGACAATGAGCAGTTCTTC.